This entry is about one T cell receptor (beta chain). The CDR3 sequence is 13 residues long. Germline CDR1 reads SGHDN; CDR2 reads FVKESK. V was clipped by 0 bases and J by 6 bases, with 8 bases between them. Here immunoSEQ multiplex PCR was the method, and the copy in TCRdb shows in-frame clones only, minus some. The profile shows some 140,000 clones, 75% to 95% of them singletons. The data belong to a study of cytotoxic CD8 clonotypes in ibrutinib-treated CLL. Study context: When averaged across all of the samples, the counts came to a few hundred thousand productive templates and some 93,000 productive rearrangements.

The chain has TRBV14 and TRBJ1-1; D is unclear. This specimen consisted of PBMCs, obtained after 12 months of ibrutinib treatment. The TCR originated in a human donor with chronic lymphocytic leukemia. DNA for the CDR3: TGTGCCAGCAGCCAAGATTTCCAGTCTGAAGCTTTCTTT. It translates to CASSQDFQSEAFF.